This T cell receptor beta chain appears in the sequencing data of a study of T cell responses to AZD1222 COVID-19 vaccine (dated by TCRdb to about 2021). Background on the whole study: AZD1222 recipients whose second dose came at about 4 weeks and those whose second dose came at about 12 weeks were combined into one group, since spike-specific TCR depth and breadth did not differ between the two schedules. Trial participants were enrolled by age into 18-55, 56-69 and 70-plus year subgroups, with approximately 150, 30 and 60 TCR-sequenced participants respectively. A total of approximately 250 trial participants underwent TCR sequencing, of whom about 210 had received two doses of AZD1222 and roughly 26 had received two doses of the MenACWY control vaccine. Findings and caveats that apply to the study as a whole: Epitopes outside the regions mutated in the B.1.351 and B.1.1.7 variants were reportedly recognized by nearly half of the unique spike-specific TCRs. Conclusions about previously exposed vaccinees are limited, since just 5 or 6 AZD1222 recipients were seropositive for SARS-CoV-2 at baseline. In the small 56-69-year group, the increase in depth fell short of significance, most likely because of low power. The whole spike protein was spanned by vaccine-associated CD4 TCRs, and dominant responses were seen in regions 160-218 and 743-854. No day 14 peak-response samples were available, so repertoires were characterized only after the peak T cell response. Participants were mostly white British and included more females than males, and it was suggested by the authors that clonal diversity may have been underestimated. A significant rise in spike-specific TCR breadth and depth was observed after two AZD1222 doses relative to day 0 and relative to MenACWY recipients.

The CDR3 regions of human TCRbeta chains were analyzed by immunosequencing. The original pipeline was this. Repertoire TCRs were matched against a reference library of SARS-CoV-2-specific TCRs generated with the MIRA antigen-specificity platform. Breadth was defined as the fraction of unique TCRs that were SARS-CoV-2-associated. Depth was defined as the fraction of total T cells that were SARS-CoV-2-associated. Using the MIRA data, each spike-specific TCR was mapped to the spike region that the TCR reacts to and placed in a CD4 or CD8 class. Log10-transformed breadth and depth values were compared by one-way ANOVA with Sidak's multiple comparisons tests. TCRdb re-hosts the immuneACCESS table, in-frame sequences only. Its copies lack some clones; in the studies checked, an unresolved V gene accounts for under half of them, and the cause for the rest is not known. The V and J calls and clone size come from that table; D and trimming were worked out from the DNA. Present in this sample are over 100,000 clones, 90% of which were seen just once. The ten largest clones add up to 6.9% of the sample.

Sample time point, as interpreted from the label and publication: baseline before first vaccination. Vaccinee samples were obtained from the UK trials COV001 and COV002, which included a single-blind randomized controlled phase 2/3 trial of AZD1222 (ChAdOx1 nCoV-19) in healthy adults. For TCRbeta chain sequencing, PBMC samples were collected from trial participants at day 0 and at day 28 after the second dose. V is shortened by 0 bases, J by 3 bases, and the region joining them spans 3 bases. Counted from cysteine to phenylalanine, this CDR3 has 13 amino acids. The CDR3 DNA has 39 bases and is translated from base 1. From the germline V gene, CDR1 is MNHEY and CDR2 is SVGAGI. Note on this clone: What antigen it recognizes has not been identified. Nothing much larger sits one base from this clone, and base qualities are not available.

The source of this sequence is an adult in good health. The chain uses TRBV6-5 and TRBJ2-1; the D gene remains uncertain. Source: peripheral blood, taken on day 0 of AZD1222 vaccination. The nucleotides read TGTGCCAGCAGTTACTCGAGCTACAATGAGCAGTTCTTC. Its translation is CASSYSSYNEQFF.